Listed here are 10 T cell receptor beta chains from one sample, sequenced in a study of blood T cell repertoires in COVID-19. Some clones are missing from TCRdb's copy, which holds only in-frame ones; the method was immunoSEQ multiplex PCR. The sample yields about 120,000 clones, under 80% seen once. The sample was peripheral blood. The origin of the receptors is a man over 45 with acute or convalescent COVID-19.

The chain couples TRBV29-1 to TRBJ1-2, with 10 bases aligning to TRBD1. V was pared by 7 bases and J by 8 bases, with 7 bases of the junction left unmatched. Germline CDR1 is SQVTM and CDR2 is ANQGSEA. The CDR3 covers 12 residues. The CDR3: CSAGTGAQGYTF. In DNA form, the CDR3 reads TGCAGCGCCGGGACAGGGGCTCAAGGCTACACCTTC.

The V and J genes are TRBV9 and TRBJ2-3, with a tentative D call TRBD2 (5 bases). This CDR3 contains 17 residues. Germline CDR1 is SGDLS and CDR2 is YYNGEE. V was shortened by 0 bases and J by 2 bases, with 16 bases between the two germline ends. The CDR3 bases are TGTGCCAGCAGCGTAGACCCCAGCAGGACTTACACAGATACGCAGTATTTT. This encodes CASSVDPSRTYTDTQYF.

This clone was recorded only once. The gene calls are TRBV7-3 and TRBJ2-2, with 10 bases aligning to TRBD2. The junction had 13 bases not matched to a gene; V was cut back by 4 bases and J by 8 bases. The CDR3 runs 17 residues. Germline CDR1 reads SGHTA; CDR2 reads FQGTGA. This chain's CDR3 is CASSSSRTSGMRGELFF. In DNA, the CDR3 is TGTGCCAGCAGCTCCTCCAGAACTAGCGGGATGCGGGGGGAGCTGTTTTTT.

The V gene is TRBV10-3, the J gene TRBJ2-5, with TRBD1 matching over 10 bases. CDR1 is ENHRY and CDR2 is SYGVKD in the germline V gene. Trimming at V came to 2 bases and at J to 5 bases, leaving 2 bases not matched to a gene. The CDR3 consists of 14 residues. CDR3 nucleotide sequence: TGTGCCATCAGTGAGGACAGGGGGCTTGAGACCCAGTACTTC. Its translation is CAISEDRGLETQYF.

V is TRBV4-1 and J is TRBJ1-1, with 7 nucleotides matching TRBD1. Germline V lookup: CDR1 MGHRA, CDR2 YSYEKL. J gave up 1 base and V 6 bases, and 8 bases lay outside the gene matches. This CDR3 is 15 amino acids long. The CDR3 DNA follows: TGCGCCAGCAGGCATCCCCAGGGGGGGAACACTGAAGCTTTCTTT. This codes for CASRHPQGGNTEAFF.

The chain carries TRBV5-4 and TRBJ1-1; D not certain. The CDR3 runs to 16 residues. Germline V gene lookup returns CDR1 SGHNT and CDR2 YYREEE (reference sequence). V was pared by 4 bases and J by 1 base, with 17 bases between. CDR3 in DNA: TGTGCCAGCAGCCCGCAACGACTTCTATCGAACACTGAAGCTTTCTTT. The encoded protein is CASSPQRLLSNTEAFF.

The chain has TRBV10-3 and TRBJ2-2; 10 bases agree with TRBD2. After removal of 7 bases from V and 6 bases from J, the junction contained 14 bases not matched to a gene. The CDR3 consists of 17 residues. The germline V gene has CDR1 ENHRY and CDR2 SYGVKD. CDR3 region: CAINDWTGTSVSGELFF. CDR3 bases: TGTGCCATCAACGACTGGACCGGGACTAGCGTGTCCGGGGAGCTGTTTTTT.

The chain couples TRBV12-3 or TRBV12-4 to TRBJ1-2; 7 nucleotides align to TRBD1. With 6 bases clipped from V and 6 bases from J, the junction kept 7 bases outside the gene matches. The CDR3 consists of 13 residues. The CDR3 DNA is TGTGCCAGCAGAACTAGGACAGGACATGGCTACACCTTC. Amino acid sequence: CASRTRTGHGYTF.

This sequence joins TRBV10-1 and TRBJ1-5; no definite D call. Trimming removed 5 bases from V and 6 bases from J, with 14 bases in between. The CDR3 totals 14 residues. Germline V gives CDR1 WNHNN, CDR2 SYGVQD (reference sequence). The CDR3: CASSPSRSGQPQHF. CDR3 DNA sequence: TGCGCCAGCAGTCCTTCCCGGTCGGGTCAGCCCCAGCATTTT.

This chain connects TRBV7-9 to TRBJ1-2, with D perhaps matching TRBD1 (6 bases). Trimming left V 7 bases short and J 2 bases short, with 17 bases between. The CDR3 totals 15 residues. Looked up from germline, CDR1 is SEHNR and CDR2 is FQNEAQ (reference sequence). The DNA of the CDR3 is TGTGCCAGCACCAAGACAGGAGGCCAGAACTATGGCTACACCTTC. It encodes CASTKTGGQNYGYTF.